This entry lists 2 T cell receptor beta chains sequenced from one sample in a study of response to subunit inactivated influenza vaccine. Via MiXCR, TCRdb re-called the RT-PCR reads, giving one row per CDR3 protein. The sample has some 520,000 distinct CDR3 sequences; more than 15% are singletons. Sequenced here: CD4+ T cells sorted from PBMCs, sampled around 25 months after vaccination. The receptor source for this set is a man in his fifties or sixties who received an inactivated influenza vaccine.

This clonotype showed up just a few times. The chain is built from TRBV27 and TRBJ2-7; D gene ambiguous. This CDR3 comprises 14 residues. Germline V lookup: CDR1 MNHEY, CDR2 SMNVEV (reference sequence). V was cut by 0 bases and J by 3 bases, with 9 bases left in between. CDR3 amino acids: CASSLSGPHYEQYF. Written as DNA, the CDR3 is TGTGCCAGCAGTTTATCCGGGCCCCACTACGAGCAGTACTTC.

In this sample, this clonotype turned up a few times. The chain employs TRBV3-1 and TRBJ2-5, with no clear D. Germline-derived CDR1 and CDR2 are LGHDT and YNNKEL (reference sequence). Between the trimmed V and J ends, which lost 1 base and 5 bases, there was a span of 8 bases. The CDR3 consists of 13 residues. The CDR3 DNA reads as TGTGCCAGCAGCCAAGGGCCTCTTGAGACCCAGTACTTC. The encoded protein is CASSQGPLETQYF.